The 8 T cell receptor beta chains below come from one sample, sequenced in a study of T cell responses to AZD1222 COVID-19 vaccine. Measured with immunoSEQ multiplex PCR; TCRdb has only the in-frame clones, and not every one. The sample shows 100,000 to 150,000 clones, roughly 90% of them seen only once. Sample: peripheral blood, taken on day 0 of MenACWY control vaccination. These receptors were taken from an adult in good health.

Here the CDR3 reads CASSVAYGETYEQYF. The CDR3 DNA reads TGTGCCAGCAGCGTAGCTTACGGGGAAACCTACGAGCAGTACTTC. The V call is TRBV9, the J call TRBJ2-7, with D possibly TRBD2 on 5 matching bases. The V and J ends lost 0 bases and 2 bases respectively, with 12 bases between them. Germline lookup yields CDR1 SGDLS and CDR2 YYNGEE. The CDR3 totals 15 residues.

The rearrangement joins TRBV7-6 to TRBJ1-4; no definite D call. The CDR3 runs to 16 residues. V was clipped by 5 bases and J by 0 bases, with 13 bases between them. CDR1 and CDR2 (germline): SGHVS, FNYEAQ. In nucleotides, the CDR3 is TGTGCCAGCAGCCCATCGGGCGCTGCAACTAATGAAAAACTGTTTTTT. This translates into CASSPSGAATNEKLFF.

V and J are TRBV5-4 and TRBJ1-1; no reliable D call. Germline V CDR1 and CDR2: SGHNT, YYREEE (reference sequence). The CDR3 covers 15 residues. Trimming left V 0 bases short and J 5 bases short, with 14 bases between. The CDR3 nucleotides read TGTGCCAGCAGCTTGGAACCGGGTAGGGAGACTGAAGCTTTCTTT. Residues: CASSLEPGRETEAFF.

V gene TRBV7-8 combines with J gene TRBJ2-7; 9 bases agree with TRBD2. V lost 5 bases to trimming and J lost 0 bases; unmatched junction nucleotides: 5. CDR1 and CDR2 from the germline V gene are SGHVS and FQNEAQ. This CDR3 spans 15 amino acids. Here the CDR3 reads CASSPTSGPSYEQYF. The CDR3 DNA follows: TGTGCCAGCAGCCCGACTAGCGGCCCCTCCTACGAGCAGTACTTC.

CDR3 amino acids: CASSSQGVGGYTF. CDR3 DNA sequence: TGTGCCAGCAGCTCGCAGGGAGTCGGTGGCTACACCTTC. This chain uses TRBV3-1 (or the pseudogene TRBV3-2) with TRBJ1-2; tentatively, D is TRBD1 (5 bases). The CDR3 consists of 13 residues. CDR1 and CDR2 (germline): LGHDT, YNNKEL (reference sequence). Trimming left V 5 bases short and J 7 bases short, with 14 bases between.

J is TRBJ2-7 and V is TRBV5-1; D not certain. The ends were cut back, 0 bases at V and 0 bases at J, with 10 bases in the middle. Germline CDR1 and CDR2: SGHRS and YFSETQ. The CDR3 is 15 residues long. CDR3 coding DNA: TGCGCCAGCAGCTTGGTCCCTGACGGCTCCTACGAGCAGTACTTC. It codes for CASSLVPDGSYEQYF.

The CDR3 spells CAWRPSYNEQFF. The CDR3 nucleotides are TGTGCCTGGCGACCCTCCTACAATGAGCAGTTCTTC. This rearrangement joins TRBV30 to TRBJ2-1; D not resolved. V shed 5 bases and J shed 0 bases, with 5 bases lying between them. Germline V gives CDR1 GTSNPN, CDR2 SVGIG (reference sequence). CDR3 length equals 12 residues.

The chain has TRBV27 and TRBJ2-7; 9 bases are shared with TRBD1. With 5 bases clipped from V and 3 bases from J, the junction kept 11 bases outside the gene matches. Germline-derived CDR1 and CDR2 are MNHEY and SMNVEV (reference sequence). The CDR3 runs to 16 residues. The CDR3, as DNA: TGTGCCAGCAGTCCCCCCGGGACAGGGCTTAGCTACGAGCAGTACTTC. Protein: CASSPPGTGLSYEQYF.